These 22 T cell receptor beta chains were sequenced from one sample in a study of blood T cell repertoires in COVID-19. This table comes from immunoSEQ multiplex PCR, and its TCRdb copy is limited to in-frame clones, with some not included. The sample consists of about 130,000 clones, about four fifths of them appearing once. Sequenced material: peripheral blood. The receptor set was obtained from a man aged 25-40 years with COVID-19, enrolled during active disease.

The V call is TRBV25-1, the J call TRBJ2-1; D gene unclear. V lost 3 bases and J lost 0, with 12 bases in between. Germline assignment: CDR1 MGHDK and CDR2 SYGVNS. This CDR3 contains 16 residues. The CDR3 is CASSESKRSSYNEQFF. CDR3 coding DNA: TGTGCCAGCAGTGAGTCGAAGCGTAGCTCCTACAATGAGCAGTTCTTC.

V and J are TRBV6-5 and TRBJ2-7, with D unclear. From germline, CDR1 is MNHEY and CDR2 SVGAGI. V lost 8 bases and J lost 0, with 8 bases in between. CDR3 size: 12 residues. The CDR3 is CASSTASYEQYF. CDR3 DNA: TGTGCCAGCTCAACAGCCTCCTACGAGCAGTACTTC.

This clone was detected only once. The chain couples TRBV11-3 to TRBJ2-7; D gene unclear. V was shortened by 1 base and J by 7 bases, with 20 bases between the two germline ends. The CDR3 length is 16 residues. The germline V gene has CDR1 SGHNT and CDR2 YENEEA. The CDR3 DNA is TGTGCCAGCAGCTTAGGTCTGAGATCATCCCCTTGGGAGCAGTACTTC. This sequence encodes CASSLGLRSSPWEQYF.

The chain joins TRBV6-5 to TRBJ2-7; 8 bases align to TRBD1. J gave up 6 bases and V 6 bases, and 4 bases lay outside the gene matches. This CDR3 comprises 12 residues. Germline V lookup: CDR1 MNHEY, CDR2 SVGAGI. CDR3: CASSRTGLEQYF. For the CDR3, the DNA is TGTGCCAGCAGCCGGACAGGGCTCGAGCAGTACTTC.

The table lists this clone with a count of one. The rearrangement links TRBV10-2 to TRBJ2-7; TRBD1 is a possible D gene (5 bases). The ends were cut back, 5 bases at V and 3 bases at J, with 14 bases in the middle. The germline V gene encodes CDR1 WSHSY and CDR2 SAAADI. There are 14 residues in the CDR3. The CDR3 region has the DNA TGCGCCAGCAGTCGACCTGACAGTAACTACGAGCAGTACTTC. Encoded protein: CASSRPDSNYEQYF.

This clone occurred many times. This chain connects TRBV27 to TRBJ2-1, with 14 nucleotides matching TRBD2. After removal of 4 bases from V and 7 bases from J, the junction contained 3 bases not matched to a gene. This CDR3 region has 15 residues. Germline V CDR1 and CDR2: MNHEY, SMNVEV (reference sequence). Here the CDR3 DNA reads TGTGCCAGCAGTTCGGGACTAGCGGGAGAAAATGAGCAGTTCTTC. Translating gives CASSSGLAGENEQFF.

The CDR3 is CASSFIRGRHHEQYF. The CDR3 DNA follows: TGTGCCAGCAGCTTTATCCGAGGGCGACACCACGAGCAGTACTTC. The chain couples TRBV7-9 to TRBJ2-7; maybe TRBD2 (5 bases). The germline V gene has CDR1 SEHNR and CDR2 FQNEAQ (reference sequence). CDR3 length: 15 residues. Deletions cut 3 bases from V and 5 bases from J, with 17 bases between.

This clone has a single count. The rearrangement links TRBV4-1 to TRBJ1-1; 8 nucleotides match TRBD1. The V and J ends lost 3 bases and 1 base, in that order; junction bases with no gene match: 1. The CDR3 contains 14 residues. Germline V gene lookup returns CDR1 MGHRA and CDR2 YSYEKL. This CDR3 reads CASSQGQANTEAFF. DNA for the CDR3: TGCGCCAGCAGCCAGGGACAGGCGAACACTGAAGCTTTCTTT.

V is TRBV5-1 and J is TRBJ2-7, with 7 bases fitting TRBD1. Germline-derived CDR1 and CDR2 are SGHRS and YFSETQ. J was trimmed by 5 bases and V by 0 bases; bases with no gene match: 5. CDR3 size: 14 residues. The CDR3 loop reads CASSLGRDSHEQYF. CDR3 coding DNA: TGCGCCAGCAGCTTGGGCCGGGACAGTCACGAGCAGTACTTC.

The chain couples TRBV27 to TRBJ2-7; possibly TRBD1 for D (5 bases). V shed 2 bases and J shed 4 bases, with 12 bases lying between them. The CDR3 totals 14 residues. CDR1 is MNHEY, CDR2 SMNVEV, per germline (reference sequence). CDR3 loop: CASSLRGEVYEQYF. CDR3 coding DNA: TGTGCCAGCAGTTTAAGGGGCGAAGTTTACGAGCAGTACTTC.

This clone has just a few counts. The gene calls are TRBV7-9 and TRBJ1-4, with 7 positions matching TRBD1. Trimming removed 4 bases from V and 8 bases from J; junction bases left unmatched: 13. Germline V lookup: CDR1 SEHNR, CDR2 FQNEAQ (reference sequence). This CDR3 comprises 16 residues. Written as DNA, the CDR3 is TGTGCCAGCAGCTCCTCCCAGGGGGAAGTGTACGAAAAACTGTTTTTT. This encodes CASSSSQGEVYEKLFF.

This clone was counted at least ten times. J is TRBJ1-3 and V is TRBV7-8, with D possibly being TRBD1 (6 bases). Trimming stripped 3 bases from V and 0 bases from J, with 15 bases between. The CDR3 is made up of 17 amino acids. CDR1 and CDR2 from the germline V gene are SGHVS and FQNEAQ. The CDR3 bases are TGTGCCAGCAGCTTTACCTCAGGGGACTACTCTGGAAACACCATATATTTT. Translating it yields CASSFTSGDYSGNTIYF. Looking up the rest from reference TRBV7-8 and TRBJ1-3 gives the full variable domain: GAGVSQSPRYKVAKRGQDVALRCDPISGHVSLFWYQQALGQGPEFLTYFQNEAQLDKSGLPSDRFFAERPEGSVSTLKIQRTQQEDSAVYLCASSFTSGDYSGNTIYFGEGSWLTVV.

The chain employs TRBV2 and TRBJ2-7; TRBD2 agrees at 14 bases. The germline V gene encodes CDR1 SNHLY and CDR2 FYNNEI. The trim removed 6 bases at V and 2 bases at J, leaving 3 bases unmatched. This CDR3 is built from 15 residues. The CDR3 DNA sequence: TGTGCCAGCAGGGTGACTAGCGGGGGGGCCTACGAGCAGTACTTC. It specifies CASRVTSGGAYEQYF.

This clone has just a few counts. The J gene is TRBJ2-1, the V gene TRBV27; 8 bases fit TRBD2. J lost 6 bases, V lost 0 bases, and 10 bases had no gene match. The CDR3 sequence is 17 residues long. Germline assignment: CDR1 MNHEY and CDR2 SMNVEV (reference sequence). DNA of the CDR3: TGTGCCAGCAGTTTATCGTCTACGACTAGCGCGCTCAATGAGCAGTTCTTC. It specifies CASSLSSTTSALNEQFF.

The genes are TRBV2 and TRBJ2-1; 8 bases are a match to TRBD2. The CDR3 totals 16 residues. The V and J ends lost 8 bases and 5 bases, in that order; junction bases with no gene match: 14. Germline loops: CDR1 SNHLY, CDR2 FYNNEI. The CDR3 spells CASLLTALADHNEQFF. CDR3 coding DNA: TGTGCCAGCCTACTCACGGCACTAGCGGACCACAATGAGCAGTTCTTC.

This clone appeared a few times. V usage is TRBV4-3 and J usage is TRBJ2-1, with D possibly TRBD2 on 6 matching bases. V dropped 4 bases and J dropped 10 bases, with 20 bases sitting between them. The CDR3 loop spans 15 amino acids. Germline-derived CDR1 and CDR2 are LGHNA and YSLEER. This chain's CDR3 is CASSPRGSRIMEQFF. The CDR3 DNA is TGCGCCAGCAGCCCCCGGGGGAGTCGGATCATGGAGCAGTTCTTC.

The gene calls are TRBV20-1 and TRBJ2-7; D uncertain. The germline V gene has CDR1 DFQATT and CDR2 SNEGSKA (reference sequence). The CDR3 totals 12 residues. V lost 3 bases to trimming and J lost 2 bases, with 8 bases between them. This chain's CDR3 is CSASYTAYEQYF. In nucleotides, the CDR3 is TGCAGTGCTAGTTACACCGCCTACGAGCAGTACTTC.

The rearrangement links TRBV29-1 to TRBJ2-1; weak D call: TRBD2 (6 bases). Germline CDR1 is SQVTM and CDR2 is ANQGSEA. V lost 4 bases, J lost 0 bases, and 19 bases lay in between. The CDR3 contains 17 residues. CDR3 residues: CSVGRVGGSSSYNEQFF. CDR3 coding DNA: TGCAGCGTTGGGCGGGTGGGGGGATCAAGCTCCTACAATGAGCAGTTCTTC.

This chain connects TRBV5-1 to TRBJ2-1, with 13 nucleotides matching TRBD2. With V trimmed by 0 bases and J by 8 bases, 5 bases remained unmatched. CDR3 length: 16 amino acids. Germline CDR1 SGHRS, CDR2 YFSETQ. The CDR3 DNA is TGCGCCAGCAGCTTGGGACTAGCGGGGGGCTGGGATGAGCAGTTCTTC. This translates into CASSLGLAGGWDEQFF.

V gene TRBV19 combines with J gene TRBJ1-1; D possibly corresponds to TRBD1 (6 bases). Trimming stripped 5 bases from V and 0 bases from J, with 7 bases between. The CDR3 spans 13 residues. Germline CDR1 reads LNHDA; CDR2 reads SQIVND (reference sequence). CDR3 in amino acids: CASSQGLNTEAFF. The CDR3 DNA is TGTGCCAGTAGTCAGGGGCTGAACACTGAAGCTTTCTTT.

This chain connects TRBV5-1 to TRBJ1-1, with a possible D match to TRBD1 (5 bases). V dropped 3 bases and J dropped 8 bases, with 14 bases sitting between them. CDR3 length equals 13 residues. Germline V lookup: CDR1 SGHRS, CDR2 YFSETQ. CDR3 in DNA: TGCGCCAGCAGCTGGTCCGGGGGTAGGGAAGCTTTCTTT. Translating gives CASSWSGGREAFF.

This chain links TRBV7-8 with TRBJ2-2, with 7 bases matching TRBD2. V lost 1 base and J lost 5; bases outside the gene matches: 16. This CDR3 spans 19 amino acids. Germline V CDR1 and CDR2: SGHVS, FQNEAQ. In DNA, the CDR3 is TGTGCCAGCAGCTTAGTGGGGGGGTCGGGTCTCGATTTAACCGGGGAGCTGTTTTTT. Amino acid sequence: CASSLVGGSGLDLTGELFF. Filled out from reference TRBV7-8 and TRBJ2-2, the complete variable domain reads GAGVSQSPRYKVAKRGQDVALRCDPISGHVSLFWYQQALGQGPEFLTYFQNEAQLDKSGLPSDRFFAERPEGSVSTLKIQRTQQEDSAVYLCASSLVGGSGLDLTGELFFGEGSRLTVL.